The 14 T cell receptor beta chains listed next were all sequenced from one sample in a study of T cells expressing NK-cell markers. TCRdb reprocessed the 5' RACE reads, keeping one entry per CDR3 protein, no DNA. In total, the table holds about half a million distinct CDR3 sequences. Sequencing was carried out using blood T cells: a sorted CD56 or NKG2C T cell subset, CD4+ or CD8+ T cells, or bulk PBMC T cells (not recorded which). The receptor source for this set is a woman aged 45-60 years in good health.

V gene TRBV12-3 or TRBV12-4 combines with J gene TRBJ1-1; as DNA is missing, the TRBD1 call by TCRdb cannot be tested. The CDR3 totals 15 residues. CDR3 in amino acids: CASSLGDRGNTEAFF.

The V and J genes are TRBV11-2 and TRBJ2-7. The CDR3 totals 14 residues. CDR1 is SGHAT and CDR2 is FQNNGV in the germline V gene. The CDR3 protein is CASSLELQTYEQYF.

CDR3 in amino acids: CASSQDLNQDYGYTF. This chain connects TRBV4-1 to TRBJ1-2. The CDR3 totals 15 residues. The germline V gene encodes CDR1 MGHRA and CDR2 YSYEKL.

CDR3: CASSYAGTGLETQYF. The chain uses TRBV6-5 and TRBJ2-5; without DNA, the TCRdb call of TRBD1 cannot be checked. CDR3 size: 15 residues. The germline CDR1 and CDR2 sequences are MNHEY and SVGAGI.

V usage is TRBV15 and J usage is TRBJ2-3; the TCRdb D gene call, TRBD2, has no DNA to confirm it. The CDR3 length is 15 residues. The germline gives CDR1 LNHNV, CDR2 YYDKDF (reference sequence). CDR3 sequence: CATSPTSGPSDTQYF.

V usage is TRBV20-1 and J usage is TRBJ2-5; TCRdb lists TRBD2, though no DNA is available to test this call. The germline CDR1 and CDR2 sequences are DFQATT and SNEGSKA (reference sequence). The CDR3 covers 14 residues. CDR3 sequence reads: CSARWPGGGETQYF.

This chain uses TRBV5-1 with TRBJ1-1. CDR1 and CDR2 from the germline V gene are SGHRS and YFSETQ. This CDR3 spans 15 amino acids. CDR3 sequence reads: CASNLGSTTSMEAFF.

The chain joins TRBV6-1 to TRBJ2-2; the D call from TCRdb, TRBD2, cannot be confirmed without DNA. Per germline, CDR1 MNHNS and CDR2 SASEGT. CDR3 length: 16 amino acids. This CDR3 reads CASSFWTSGSSGELFF.

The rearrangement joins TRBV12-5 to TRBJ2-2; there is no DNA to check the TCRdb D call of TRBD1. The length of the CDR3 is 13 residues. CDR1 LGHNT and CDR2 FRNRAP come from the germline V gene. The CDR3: CASLMGGLGELFF. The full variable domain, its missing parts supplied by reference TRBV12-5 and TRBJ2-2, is DARVTQTPRHKVTEMGQEVTMRCQPILGHNTVFWYRQTMMQGLELLAYFRNRAPLDDSGMPKDRFSAEMPDATLATLKIQPSEPRDSAVYFCASLMGGLGELFFGEGSRLTVL.

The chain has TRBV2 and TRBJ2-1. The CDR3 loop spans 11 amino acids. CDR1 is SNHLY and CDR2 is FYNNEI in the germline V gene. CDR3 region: CASFWRNEQFF.

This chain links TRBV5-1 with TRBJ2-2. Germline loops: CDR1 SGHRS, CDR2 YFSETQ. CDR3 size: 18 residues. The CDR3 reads CASSWGGASYANTGELFF. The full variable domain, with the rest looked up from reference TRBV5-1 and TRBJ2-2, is KAGVTQTPRYLIKTRGQQVTLSCSPISGHRSVSWYQQTPGQGLQFLFEYFSETQRNKGNFPGRFSGRQFSNSRSEMNVSTLELGDSALYLCASSWGGASYANTGELFFGEGSRLTVL.

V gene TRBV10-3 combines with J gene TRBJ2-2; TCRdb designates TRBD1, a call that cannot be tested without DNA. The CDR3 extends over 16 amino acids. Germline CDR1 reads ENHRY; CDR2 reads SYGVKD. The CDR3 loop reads CAISAFGGGDTGELFF.

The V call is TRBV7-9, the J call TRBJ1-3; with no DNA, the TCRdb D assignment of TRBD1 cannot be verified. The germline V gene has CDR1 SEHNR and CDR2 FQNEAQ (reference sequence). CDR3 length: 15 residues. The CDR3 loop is CASRGTAVSGNTIYF.

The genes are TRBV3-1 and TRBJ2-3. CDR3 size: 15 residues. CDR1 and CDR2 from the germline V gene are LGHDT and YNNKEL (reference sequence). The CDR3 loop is CASSQDLDMHGTQYF.